The rows below give T cell receptor beta chains drawn from one sample of a study of immune characterization of retroperitoneal liposarcoma. One entry per CDR3 protein, called by TCRdb with MiXCR from the PCR reads. This table holds about 1,300 distinct CDR3 sequences, 35% to 50% found once. The specimen was tumor tissue. These receptors came from a male donor with retroperitoneal liposarcoma. Both conserved end residues are part of each CDR3. The D gene is left open where the match is weak. Size is stated for part of the rows, as once, few or many counts, or as a class when the clone is expanded.

size	V	D	J	CDR3	DNA
NA	TRBV6-5	TRBD1	TRBJ2-1	CASTPDRESNNEQFF	TGTGCCAGCACCCCTGACAGGGAGAGTAACAATGAGCAGTTCTTC
NA	TRBV12-3/TRBV12-4	NA	TRBJ2-3	CASSRRDGTDTQYF	TGTGCCAGCAGTCGGAGAGACGGCACAGATACGCAGTATTTT
NA	TRBV7-2	TRBD2	TRBJ2-1	CASSLDSGSYNEQFF	TGTGCCAGCAGCTTAGATAGCGGGAGCTACAATGAGCAGTTCTTC
NA	TRBV6-1	NA	TRBJ2-1	CASSELGNEQFF	TGTGCCAGCAGTGAGTTGGGGAATGAGCAGTTCTTC
once	TRBV7-2	TRBD2	TRBJ2-3	CASSFGTSGRQGETQYF	TGTGCCAGCAGCTTTGGGACTAGCGGGAGGCAGGGGGAAACGCAGTATTTT
NA	TRBV11-3	TRBD2	TRBJ2-1	CASSRRTSGTYNEQFF	TGTGCCAGCAGCCGACGGACTAGCGGCACTTACAATGAGCAGTTCTTC
NA	TRBV6-1	TRBD2	TRBJ2-5	CASSARTSGQETQYF	TGTGCCAGCAGTGCCCGGACTAGCGGGCAAGAGACCCAGTACTTC
NA	TRBV7-6	NA	TRBJ2-1	CASSLRQGGYEQFF	TGTGCCAGCAGCTTACGCCAGGGGGGATACGAGCAGTTCTTC
NA	TRBV12-3/TRBV12-4	NA	TRBJ2-7	CASSLGDSASSYNEQYF	TGTGCCAGCAGTTTAGGGGATAGCGCCAGCTCCTACAATGAGCAGTACTTC
medium-sized	TRBV6-1	NA	TRBJ2-5	CASSTSWYQETQYF	TGTGCCAGCAGCACAAGTTGGTACCAAGAGACCCAGTACTTC
NA	TRBV6-1	TRBD2	TRBJ2-3	CASSARLAPRTDTQYF	TGTGCCAGCAGTGCCCGACTAGCTCCTCGCACAGATACGCAGTATTTT
NA	TRBV12-3/TRBV12-4	NA	TRBJ2-3	CASSLGLGDTQYF	TGTGCCAGCAGTTTAGGCTTAGGGGATACGCAGTATTTT
NA	TRBV6-1	NA	TRBJ2-7	CASTPSGGGGYEQYF	TGTGCCAGCACCCCAAGTGGGGGAGGGGGCTACGAGCAGTACTTC
NA	TRBV7-6	NA	TRBJ2-7	CASSPGDYEQYF	TGTGCCAGCAGCCCGGGCGACTACGAGCAGTACTTC
NA	TRBV6-5	TRBD1	TRBJ2-7	CASSLGTVYNEQYF	TGTGCCAGCAGTTTAGGGACAGTCTACAATGAGCAGTACTTC
once	TRBV12-5	NA	TRBJ1-2	CASGLNRDYGYTF	TGTGCTAGTGGTTTGAACAGGGACTATGGCTACACCTTC
NA	TRBV6-1	NA	TRBJ2-7	CASSDQPIGYEQYF	TGTGCCAGCAGTGACCAGCCGATTGGTTACGAGCAGTACTTC
NA	TRBV6-8	NA	TRBJ2-1	CASSSRTEYNEQFF	TGTGCCAGCAGTTCTCGGACGGAGTACAATGAGCAGTTCTTC
large	TRBV6-1	TRBD2	TRBJ2-1	CASSRTGTRGDYEQFF	TGTGCCAGCAGTCGTACCGGGACTAGGGGAGATTACGAGCAGTTCTTC
medium-sized	TRBV6-1	TRBD1	TRBJ2-7	CASSEWAGGKYEQYF	TGTGCCAGCAGTGAATGGGCAGGGGGTAAGTACGAGCAGTACTTC
NA	TRBV7-2	NA	TRBJ2-1	CASSLGPDNEQFF	TGTGCCAGCAGCTTAGGACCTGACAATGAGCAGTTCTTC
NA	TRBV6-6	TRBD1	TRBJ2-5	CASRDRVGAETQYF	TGTGCCAGCAGGGACAGGGTGGGGGCAGAGACCCAGTACTTC
NA	TRBV7-6	TRBD2	TRBJ2-4	CASSLEGGSREQYF	TGTGCCAGCAGCTTAGAGGGCGGGAGCCGGGAGCAGTACTTC
few	TRBV7-2	NA	TRBJ2-1	CASSFQVGETQFF	TGTGCCAGCAGCTTTCAGGTGGGAGAGACCCAGTTCTTC
NA	TRBV6-5	NA	TRBJ2-3	CASSYEGLGMETQYF	TGTGCCAGCAGTTACGAGGGGTTGGGGATGGAGACCCAGTATTTT
large	TRBV6-1	NA	TRBJ2-1	CASSEDSSYNEQFF	TGTGCCAGCAGTGAAGACAGCTCCTACAATGAGCAGTTCTTC
NA	TRBV11-3	NA	TRBJ2-3	CASSSDVTQYF	TGTGCCAGCAGCTCCGACGTTACGCAGTATTTT
medium-sized	TRBV12-3/TRBV12-4	NA	TRBJ2-4	CASSLMGIQNIQYF	TGTGCCAGCAGTTTAATGGGGATACAAAACATTCAGTACTTC
NA	TRBV6-1	NA	TRBJ2-1	CASRYQLAGANEQFF	TGTGCCAGCAGGTATCAACTAGCAGGGGCCAATGAGCAGTTCTTC
few	TRBV6-1	TRBD1	TRBJ2-7	CASSDGLTGDHEQYF	TGTGCCAGCAGTGACGGATTGACAGGGGACCACGAGCAGTACTTC
few	TRBV12-3/TRBV12-4	TRBD2	TRBJ2-5	CASSRTSVGETQYF	TGTGCCAGCAGCCGGACTAGCGTAGGGGAGACCCAGTACTTC
large	TRBV6-1	NA	TRBJ2-1	CASSEREQETQFF	TGTGCCAGCAGTGAACGGGAGCAAGAGACCCAGTTCTTC
medium-sized	TRBV11-2	TRBD1	TRBJ2-1	CASSPSGTGRGNEQFF	TGTGCCAGCAGCCCGTCCGGGACAGGAAGGGGGAATGAGCAGTTCTTC
few	TRBV12-3/TRBV12-4	NA	TRBJ2-5	CASSLGALGETQYF	TGTGCCAGCAGTTTAGGCGCCCTGGGAGAGACCCAGTACTTC
NA	TRBV6-1	NA	TRBJ2-1	CASSERGANNEQFF	TGTGCCAGCAGTGAACGGGGGGCGAACAATGAGCAGTTCTTC
NA	TRBV12-3/TRBV12-4	TRBD1	TRBJ2-1	CASSSPGQADEQFF	TGTGCCAGCAGTTCGCCGGGACAGGCGGACGAGCAGTTCTTC
NA	TRBV7-2	NA	TRBJ2-1	CASSLVVWEAGSYNEQFF	TGTGCCAGCAGCTTAGTTGTGTGGGAGGCAGGTTCCTACAATGAGCAGTTCTTC
NA	TRBV6-1	TRBD1	TRBJ2-1	CASSPGQGVYNEQFF	TGTGCCAGCAGCCCGGGACAGGGAGTCTACAATGAGCAGTTCTTC
few	TRBV6-6	NA	TRBJ2-4	CASSYSLAGRQYF	TGTGCCAGCAGTTACTCCCTAGCAGGAAGGCAGTACTTC
NA	TRBV6-1	TRBD1	TRBJ2-5	CASSRTGGQETQYF	TGTGCCAGCAGCCGGACAGGGGGCCAGGAGACCCAGTACTTC
NA	TRBV6-5	TRBD1	TRBJ2-7	CASRPPGQGFREQYF	TGTGCCAGCAGACCTCCGGGACAGGGTTTTCGAGAGCAGTACTTC